This TCR beta chain was captured by sequencing in a study of regulatory T cells in long-lasting Graves disease. V shed 0 bases and J 7 bases; nucleotides not matched to a gene: 11. CDR1 DFQATT and CDR2 SNEGSKA come from the germline V gene (reference sequence). The CDR3 has 15 amino acids. Arm-PCR with iRepertoire HTBI primers amplified the CDR3 regions for these TCR beta libraries. TCRdb called the multiplex PCR reads again in MiXCR, with one record for every CDR3 protein. Among around 400,000 distinct CDR3 sequences listed, under 25% were seen once. Study results and limitations: Repertoires from persistent disease leaned toward TRBV28, TRBJ1-2 and TRBJ2-5.

Comment on this clonotype: The antigen is undetermined.

Time point noted: persistent/refractory GD, antithyroid drugs over 5 years with positive TRAb. PBMCs provided the RNA from which the TCR library was made. This receptor was taken from a female donor with Graves disease. This chain joins TRBV20-1 and TRBJ1-1, with 7 nucleotides matching TRBD1. The sequencing here drew on peripheral blood mononuclear cells (PBMCs), taken when the disease was refractory, from a patient treated with antithyroid drugs. CDR3 DNA: TGCAGTGCTAGAGACGCTCGGACAGGCGGGGTTGAAGCTTTCTTT. Protein sequence: CSARDARTGGVEAFF.